This TCR beta chain was recorded in a study of cytomegalovirus exposure and HLA in healthy donors. General study results and limits: Later analysis found that TCR beta chains associated with HLA were more clonally expanded than other, equally common chains. An Asian-associated ancestry cluster reportedly showed fewer N-insertions than the approximately 670-donor mean in a later analysis.

This CDR3 spans 14 amino acids. Per the germline V gene, CDR1 is MGHRA and CDR2 is YSYEKL. Trimming cost V 6 bases and J 1 base; bases outside gene matches: 2. As concerns this clone: Its antigen is unknown.

The primer mix had 60 Vbeta and 13 Jbeta primers. The table came from immunoSEQ multiplex PCR; TCRdb's copy has only in-frame clones and leaves some out. Of approximately 220,000 clones in the sample, roughly 83% were seen once. The rearrangement links TRBV4-1 to TRBJ1-3; the match to TRBD1 covers 8 bases. Sequenced input: PBMCs. The receptor's source is a boy between 2 and 10 years old in good health and CMV-seronegative. CDR3 in amino acids: CASSYRGSGNTIYF. The CDR3 bases are TGCGCCAGCAGTTACAGGGGGTCTGGAAACACCATATATTTT.